These 31 T cell receptor beta chains came from one sample sequenced in a study of blood T cell repertoires in COVID-19. The data were produced by immunoSEQ multiplex PCR, yet TCRdb's version contains in-frame clones alone and is incomplete. The sample carries fewer than 200,000 clones, over 80% recorded once. Sequencing used PBMCs or T cells enriched from blood (not recorded which). These receptors were taken from a woman aged 45-65 years who had recovered from COVID-19.

The chain couples TRBV30 to TRBJ1-2; 10 nucleotides match TRBD1. Germline V gives CDR1 GTSNPN, CDR2 SVGIG (reference sequence). CDR3 length: 15 amino acids. V dropped 5 bases and J dropped 8; count of bases not matched to a gene: 14. The CDR3 coding sequence is TGTGCCTGGGTGGGGACAGGGGTCCCTGGTAGCGGCTACACCTTC. Translating gives CAWVGTGVPGSGYTF. Drawing the rest from reference TRBV30 and TRBJ1-2, the complete variable domain is SQTIHQWPATLVQPVGSPLSLECTVEGTSNPNLYWYRQAAGRGLQLLFYSVGIGQISSEVPQNLSASRPQDRQFILSSKKLLLSDSGFYLCAWVGTGVPGSGYTFGSGTRLTVV.

This clone was observed a single time. The gene calls are TRBV29-1 and TRBJ1-1, with D possibly being TRBD1 (6 bases). The germline CDR1 and CDR2 sequences are SQVTM and ANQGSEA. Trimming cost V 7 bases and J 5 bases, with 17 bases left between them. CDR3 length: 13 amino acids. CDR3 sequence reads: CSGNLYQGTEAFF. The CDR3 DNA reads as TGCAGCGGGAACCTTTACCAGGGGACTGAAGCTTTCTTT.

The rearrangement links TRBV6-2 or TRBV6-3 to TRBJ1-1; D gene uncertain. Germline V gene sequence: CDR1 MNHEY, CDR2 SVGEGT. This CDR3 is 14 amino acids long. The germline V and J ends were trimmed by 0 bases and 8 bases, with 13 bases remaining between them. As DNA, the CDR3 is TGTGCCAGCAGTTACTCTTTTGGGCGGGAAGAAGCTTTCTTT. Its translation: CASSYSFGREEAFF.

The chain combines TRBV7-3 with TRBJ2-2; 9 positions match TRBD2. CDR1 SGHTA and CDR2 FQGTGA come from the germline V gene. After removal of 4 bases from V and 3 bases from J, the junction contained 6 bases not matched to a gene. The CDR3 extends over 16 amino acids. CDR3 bases: TGTGCCAGCAGCTACGCGGGGGGGCCTTACACCGGGGAGCTGTTTTTT. This translates into CASSYAGGPYTGELFF. The full variable domain, rest sourced from reference TRBV7-3 and TRBJ2-2, is GAGVSQTPSNKVTEKGKYVELRCDPISGHTALYWYRQSLGQGPEFLIYFQGTGAADDSGLPNDRFFAVRPEGSVSTLKIQRTERGDSAVYLCASSYAGGPYTGELFFGEGSRLTVL.

This rearrangement joins TRBV12-3 or TRBV12-4 to TRBJ2-5; D might be TRBD1 (5 bases). The CDR3 covers 13 residues. V shed 7 bases and J shed 0 bases, with 9 bases lying between them. DNA for the CDR3: TGTGCCAGCACCTTGGACAACCAAGAGACCCAGTACTTC. It specifies CASTLDNQETQYF.

The chain combines TRBV6-5 with TRBJ1-2; D remains ambiguous. Germline V gene lookup returns CDR1 MNHEY and CDR2 SVGAGI. Trimming removed 4 bases from V and 5 bases from J, with 8 bases in between. The CDR3 covers 12 residues. CDR3 in amino acids: CASSSGLYGYTF. CDR3 bases: TGTGCCAGCAGTTCCGGACTTTATGGCTACACCTTC.

The rearrangement joins TRBV2 to TRBJ1-4, with 8 bases matching TRBD1. Germline trimming cut 8 bases from V and 0 bases from J; bases unmatched to any gene: 14. The germline V gene has CDR1 SNHLY and CDR2 FYNNEI. This CDR3 region has 18 residues. CDR3 amino acids: CASRGLLSGGSTNEKLFF. CDR3 in DNA: TGTGCCAGCCGCGGGCTTTTGTCAGGGGGCTCAACTAATGAAAAACTGTTTTTT.

This chain links TRBV27 with TRBJ1-2; D perhaps matches TRBD1 (5 bases). Germline CDR1 MNHEY, CDR2 SMNVEV (reference sequence). The V gene lost 5 bases and the J gene lost 12 bases, with 22 bases spanning the gap. The CDR3 contains 14 residues. CDR3 nucleotides: TGTGCCAGCAGTACCCCGAACAGGCCGACCGACCACACCTTC. Translating it yields CASSTPNRPTDHTF.

The rearrangement uses TRBV29-1 and TRBJ2-1, with TRBD2 as a possible D gene (6 bases). Germline V gene lookup returns CDR1 SQVTM and CDR2 ANQGSEA. The CDR3 is made up of 14 amino acids. Trimming stripped 4 bases from V and 3 bases from J, with 13 bases between. The CDR3 loop is CSVVDGSIYNEQFF. For the CDR3, the DNA is TGCAGCGTTGTGGACGGGAGTATCTACAATGAGCAGTTCTTC.

The chain recombines TRBV7-9 with TRBJ1-3; D is unclear. V gave up 2 bases and J gave up 2 bases, with 7 bases separating them. There are 14 residues in the CDR3. Germline assignment: CDR1 SEHNR and CDR2 FQNEAQ (reference sequence). This chain's CDR3 is CASSLTGTGNTIYF. The CDR3 DNA follows: TGTGCCAGCAGCTTAACGGGAACTGGAAACACCATATATTTT.

Only one count was recorded for this clone. The chain is built from TRBV5-6 and TRBJ2-1; 9 bases line up with TRBD2. Losses at the gene ends were 4 bases for V and 3 bases for J; bases not matched to a gene: 5. Germline-derived CDR1 and CDR2 are SGHDT and YYEEEE. The CDR3 is 15 residues long. CDR3 nucleotide sequence: TGTGCCAGCAGCCCGACTAGCGGCTACTACAATGAGCAGTTCTTC. It yields the protein CASSPTSGYYNEQFF.

The rearrangement links TRBV12-3 or TRBV12-4 to TRBJ1-6; D gene ambiguous. This CDR3 region has 12 residues. Deletions cut 3 bases from V and 10 bases from J, with 7 bases between. The chain's CDR3 is CASSFWPSPLHF. CDR3 nucleotide sequence: TGTGCCAGCAGTTTCTGGCCCTCACCCCTCCACTTT.

This clone showed up just once. The chain carries TRBV7-2 and TRBJ2-1, with 7 bases lining up with TRBD2. The CDR3 is 18 amino acids. Trimming cost V 5 bases and J 7 bases; bases outside gene matches: 20. Germline CDR1 is SGHTA and CDR2 is FQGNSA. The CDR3 DNA follows: TGTGCCAGCAGCCTCTACTGGGGGGGGAGAGGCGGAAGGAATGAGCAGTTCTTC. Translated, it gives CASSLYWGGRGGRNEQFF.

V and J are TRBV28 and TRBJ2-7; 8 bases fit TRBD2. The CDR3 is 14 residues long. Losses at the gene ends were 4 bases for V and 3 bases for J; bases not matched to a gene: 5. Germline values: CDR1 MDHEN, CDR2 SYDVKM. CDR3 amino acids: CASSSPGTSYEQYV. The CDR3 DNA follows: TGTGCCAGCAGTTCACCCGGGACTAGCTACGAGCAGTACGTC.

The chain is built from TRBV3-1 (or the pseudogene TRBV3-2) and TRBJ2-6; D might be TRBD2 (5 bases). With 1 base removed from V and 0 bases from J, the gap between germline ends came to 10 bases. CDR1 is LGHDT, CDR2 YNNKEL, per germline (reference sequence). The CDR3 extends over 17 amino acids. CDR3 DNA sequence: TGTGCCAGCAGCCAAGTATTAGAGGGCTCTGGGGCCAACGTCCTGACTTTC. The encoded protein is CASSQVLEGSGANVLTF.

The CDR3 spells CASSRLVNQPQHF. For the CDR3, the DNA is TGTGCCAGCAGCCGACTGGTGAATCAGCCCCAGCATTTT. The chain couples TRBV7-2 to TRBJ1-5; D ambiguous. Germline-derived CDR1 and CDR2 are SGHTA and FQGNSA. This CDR3 region has 13 residues. Trimming removed 5 bases from V and 4 bases from J, with 9 bases in between. The complete variable domain, with remaining parts taken from reference TRBV7-2 and TRBJ1-5, reads GAGVSQSPSNKVTEKGKDVELRCDPISGHTALYWYRQSLGQGLEFLIYFQGNSAPDKSGLPSDRFSAERTGGSVSTLTIQRTQQEDSAVYLCASSRLVNQPQHFGDGTRLSIL.

The V call is TRBV13, the J call TRBJ1-4; 7 bases line up with TRBD1. Germline V gives CDR1 PRHDT, CDR2 FYEKMQ (reference sequence). Trimming cost V 5 bases and J 8 bases; bases outside gene matches: 11. The CDR3 consists of 15 residues. The CDR3 reads CASSVTTGFGEKLFF. DNA for the CDR3: TGTGCCAGCAGCGTTACGACAGGGTTTGGGGAAAAACTGTTTTTT.

The chain joins TRBV18 to TRBJ1-5, with 8 bases identical to TRBD1. Trimming removed 4 bases from V and 4 bases from J; junction bases left unmatched: 9. Germline CDR1 reads KGHSH; CDR2 reads LQKENI. The CDR3 spans 16 residues. The CDR3 here is CASSQPTGVYNQPQHF. Written as DNA, the CDR3 is TGTGCCAGCTCACAGCCGACAGGGGTTTATAATCAGCCCCAGCATTTT.

The table lists this clone with a count of one. The V call is TRBV5-1, the J call TRBJ1-1; 9 positions match TRBD1. The CDR3 totals 13 residues. Losses at the gene ends were 4 bases for V and 10 bases for J; bases not matched to a gene: 8. Germline V gives CDR1 SGHRS, CDR2 YFSETQ. The CDR3 reads CASSTGQGGGAFF. As DNA, the CDR3 is TGCGCCAGCAGCACGGGACAGGGTGGGGGAGCTTTCTTT.

This sequence joins TRBV7-2 and TRBJ2-6, with D maybe TRBD1 (5 bases). Germline CDR1 reads SGHTA; CDR2 reads FQGNSA. The CDR3 sequence is 16 residues long. Trimming pared 2 bases from V and 0 bases from J, leaving 8 bases between. CDR3 DNA sequence: TGTGCCAGCAGCTTAAGGGGTCTCTCTGGGGCCAACGTCCTGACTTTC. Translated: CASSLRGLSGANVLTF.

This clone was observed a handful of times. The chain's CDR3 is CASSLGGGPNQPQHF. The DNA for the CDR3 is TGTGCCAGCAGCTTGGGGGGGGGCCCCAATCAGCCCCAGCATTTT. The chain employs TRBV5-6 and TRBJ1-5; D possibly corresponds to TRBD1 (6 bases). Germline V gene sequence: CDR1 SGHDT, CDR2 YYEEEE. Trimming cost V 0 bases and J 3 bases, with 10 bases left between them. CDR3 size: 15 residues. Complete variable domain (other parts from reference TRBV5-6 and TRBJ1-5): DAGVTQSPTHLIKTRGQQVTLRCSPKSGHDTVSWYQQALGQGPQFIFQYYEEEERQRGNFPDRFSGHQFPNYSSELNVNALLLGDSALYLCASSLGGGPNQPQHFGDGTRLSIL.

This chain joins TRBV9 and TRBJ2-2, with D perhaps TRBD1 (6 bases). Between the trimmed V and J ends, which lost 1 base and 3 bases, there was a span of 7 bases. CDR3 size: 14 residues. Germline V gene lookup returns CDR1 SGDLS and CDR2 YYNGEE. The CDR3 here is CASSVQGYTGELFF. The CDR3 DNA reads as TGTGCCAGCAGCGTACAGGGGTACACCGGGGAGCTGTTTTTT. Using reference TRBV9 and TRBJ2-2 for the parts outside the CDR3, the full variable domain is DSGVTQTPKHLITATGQRVTLRCSPRSGDLSVYWYQQSLDQGLQFLIQYYNGEERAKGNILERFSAQQFPDLHSELNLSSLELGDSALYFCASSVQGYTGELFFGEGSRLTVL.

The chain links TRBV9 to TRBJ1-4, with 7 bases aligning to TRBD1. CDR1 and CDR2 (germline): SGDLS, YYNGEE. V lost 0 bases, J lost 0 bases, and 2 bases stayed unmatched. CDR3 length: 16 amino acids. The CDR3 DNA follows: TGTGCCAGCAGCGTAGGTCAGGGGGCAACTAATGAAAAACTGTTTTTT. It yields the protein CASSVGQGATNEKLFF.

The chain recombines TRBV19 with TRBJ2-4; D possibly corresponds to TRBD1 (6 bases). Germline V gene lookup returns CDR1 LNHDA and CDR2 SQIVND (reference sequence). The CDR3 is 15 residues long. The germline V and J ends were trimmed by 3 bases and 8 bases, with 17 bases remaining between them. This CDR3 is CASSILTPKGDIQYF. Here the CDR3 DNA reads TGTGCCAGTAGTATTCTAACGCCTAAGGGGGACATTCAGTACTTC.

The rearrangement joins TRBV5-4 to TRBJ2-3; no clear D gene. This CDR3 has 13 residues. Trimming shortened V by 7 bases and J by 0 bases, and 9 bases separated the two germline ends. Germline V gene lookup returns CDR1 SGHNT and CDR2 YYREEE (reference sequence). The CDR3 here is CASGGPSTDTQYF. The DNA for the CDR3 is TGTGCCAGCGGCGGTCCTAGCACAGATACGCAGTATTTT.

This chain joins TRBV16 and TRBJ1-2; TRBD1 might be the D (5 bases). Germline CDR1 is KGHSY and CDR2 is FQNENV. V lost 2 bases to trimming and J lost 8 bases, with 15 bases between them. The CDR3 is 14 amino acids. Here the CDR3 DNA reads TGTGCCAGCAGCCAACCTCCGGGGGTTCAAGGCTACACCTTC. This encodes CASSQPPGVQGYTF.

The rearrangement uses TRBV7-8 and TRBJ2-5, with TRBD2 identical over 9 bases. Germline V lookup: CDR1 SGHVS, CDR2 FQNEAQ. CDR3 length equals 17 residues. V shed 2 bases, J shed 4 bases, and the junction held 11 bases outside the gene matches. CDR3 protein: CASSLMPSGISGETQYF. In DNA form, the CDR3 reads TGTGCCAGCAGCTTAATGCCTAGCGGGATTTCTGGAGAGACCCAGTACTTC.

In nucleotides, the CDR3 is TGTGCCAGCAGCCAACAGGGTCAGAGCAATCAGCCCCAGCATTTT. Its translation is CASSQQGQSNQPQHF. The J gene is TRBJ1-5, the V gene TRBV2; possible D gene TRBD1, 6 bases. The CDR3 has 15 amino acids. The germline CDR1 and CDR2 sequences are SNHLY and FYNNEI. The V end lost 6 bases, the J end lost 1 base, and 13 bases lay between the germline ends.

A few counts support this clone. The CDR3 region is CATSRDAARSSYNSPLHF. The CDR3 DNA is TGTGCCACCAGCAGAGATGCCGCGAGGAGCTCCTATAATTCACCCCTCCACTTT. The chain joins TRBV15 to TRBJ1-6; D ambiguous. Germline CDR1 reads LNHNV; CDR2 reads YYDKDF (reference sequence). The CDR3 has 18 residues. V shed 0 bases and J shed 0 bases, with 12 bases lying between them.

This clone appeared many times. The chain carries TRBV28 and TRBJ2-7; 8 bases are shared with TRBD1. Trimming cost V 5 bases and J 5 bases; bases outside gene matches: 8. The CDR3 runs to 14 residues. The germline V gene has CDR1 MDHEN and CDR2 SYDVKM. CDR3 protein: CASSPGDRGDEQYV. CDR3 nucleotide sequence: TGTGCCAGCAGTCCCGGCGACAGGGGTGACGAGCAGTACGTC.

The table lists this clone with a few counts. The chain has TRBV11-2 and TRBJ1-3; a possible D gene is TRBD1 (5 bases). The CDR3 extends over 14 amino acids. Germline CDR1 reads SGHAT; CDR2 reads FQNNGV. Trimming removed 4 bases at V and 1 base at J, with 8 bases between. As DNA, the CDR3 is TGTGCCAGCAGCTCACAGGATTCTGGAAACACCATATATTTT. Protein product: CASSSQDSGNTIYF.